One and the same sample provided the 32 T cell receptor beta chains below, sequenced in a study of blood T cell repertoires in COVID-19. Generated by immunoSEQ multiplex PCR, the TCRdb table keeps only in-frame clones and is missing some. Of around 420,000 clones detected, roughly 90% appear once; the ten largest clones hold roughly 2%. The source material was PBMCs or T cells enriched from blood (not recorded which). The receptors here all came from a middle-aged woman with acute COVID-19.

The chain couples TRBV5-4 to TRBJ2-5; 11 bases fit TRBD2. This CDR3 comprises 16 residues. V lost 4 bases to trimming and J lost 5 bases; unmatched junction nucleotides: 10. The germline V gene has CDR1 SGHNT and CDR2 YYREEE (reference sequence). In DNA, the CDR3 is TGTGCCAGCAGCCCGACTAGCGGGGCCACGGGGGAGACCCAGTACTTC. This gives the protein CASSPTSGATGETQYF.

The sample holds one count of this clone. The chain carries TRBV24-1 and TRBJ2-3; TRBD2 might be the D (7 bases). The germline V gene has CDR1 KGHDR and CDR2 SFDVKD. The CDR3 is 17 residues long. Trimming took off 3 bases at V and 2 bases at J, with 17 bases between the two ends. The DNA of the CDR3 is TGTGCCACCAGTGATAACGGGGCAGGGGACTACACAGATACGCAGTATTTT. This encodes CATSDNGAGDYTDTQYF.

The V gene is TRBV21-1, the J gene TRBJ1-5; TRBD1 is the table's D call and was not checked against the DNA. TRBV21-1 is marked as a pseudogene. The CDR3 covers 20 residues. CDR3 DNA: TGTGCCAGCAGCAAAGTATTCAATCGGGTCAAAAAGGGGGGCAATCAGCCCCAGCATTTT. It specifies CASSKVFNRVKKGGNQPQHF.

This chain links TRBV19 with TRBJ1-2, with 11 nucleotides matching TRBD1. Germline lookup yields CDR1 LNHDA and CDR2 SQIVND (reference sequence). The CDR3 loop spans 15 amino acids. The trim removed 2 bases at V and 4 bases at J, leaving 3 bases unmatched. CDR3 region: CASSIWTGGAYGYTF. In nucleotides, the CDR3 is TGTGCCAGTAGTATATGGACAGGGGGCGCCTATGGCTACACCTTC. Together with reference TRBV19 and TRBJ1-2, the CDR3 gives the full variable domain: DGGITQSPKYLFRKEGQNVTLSCEQNLNHDAMYWYRQDPGQGLRLIYYSQIVNDFQKGDIAEGYSVSREKKESFPLTVTSAQKNPTAFYLCASSIWTGGAYGYTFGSGTRLTVV.

V usage is TRBV19 and J usage is TRBJ1-5, with 7 positions matching TRBD1. This CDR3 is built from 13 residues. CDR1 is LNHDA and CDR2 is SQIVND in the germline V gene (reference sequence). Unmatched junction bases numbered 3, after V lost 5 bases and J lost 5 bases. The CDR3 DNA is TGTGCCAGTAGTCCCGACAGGGATCAGCCCCAGCATTTT. Amino acids: CASSPDRDQPQHF.

The table lists this clone with a few counts. This chain joins TRBV6-5 and TRBJ2-7, with a weak D call TRBD1 (6 bases). Per germline, CDR1 MNHEY and CDR2 SVGAGI. This CDR3 region has 13 residues. Trimming took off 2 bases at V and 5 bases at J, with 10 bases between the two ends. The CDR3 here is CASSYADRNEQYF. CDR3 nucleotide sequence: TGTGCCAGCAGTTACGCGGACAGAAACGAGCAGTACTTC.

Details on this clone: This CDR3 is also generated by other DNA sequences in the sample. The genes are TRBV12-3 or TRBV12-4 and TRBJ1-2; D uncertain. This CDR3 is 13 amino acids long. Between the trimmed V and J ends, which lost 2 bases and 4 bases, there was a span of 8 bases. The CDR3 is CASSLSRIYGYTF. Written as DNA, the CDR3 is TGTGCCAGCAGTTTATCGCGGATCTATGGCTACACCTTC.

The DNA of the CDR3 is TGCGCCAGCAGCTTGGTCCGTCAGGGGGCAGGGAATACGCAGTATTTT. Amino acid sequence: CASSLVRQGAGNTQYF. The chain employs TRBV5-1 and TRBJ2-3, with 8 bases identical to TRBD1. The V gene end was trimmed by 0 bases and the J gene end by 7 bases; junction bases not matched to a gene: 10. This CDR3 spans 16 amino acids. Germline values: CDR1 SGHRS, CDR2 YFSETQ. Full variable domain (missing parts from reference TRBV5-1 and TRBJ2-3): KAGVTQTPRYLIKTRGQQVTLSCSPISGHRSVSWYQQTPGQGLQFLFEYFSETQRNKGNFPGRFSGRQFSNSRSEMNVSTLELGDSALYLCASSLVRQGAGNTQYFGPGTRLTVL.

The chain employs TRBV7-8 and TRBJ1-1, with a weak D call TRBD1 (6 bases). Germline V gene sequence: CDR1 SGHVS, CDR2 FQNEAQ. Trimming shortened V by 2 bases and J by 4 bases, and 17 bases separated the two germline ends. This CDR3 has 16 amino acids. The CDR3 region has the DNA TGTGCCAGCAGCTTAAACGGGGCAAGGGGGGGCACTGAAGCTTTCTTT. This gives the protein CASSLNGARGGTEAFF.

Regarding this clone: One junction end does not reproduce the germline sequence, and a read error may be involved. The rearrangement joins TRBV10-3 to TRBJ1-1; D remains unclear. The germline CDR1 and CDR2 sequences are ENHRY and SYGVKD. This CDR3 has 11 residues. CDR3 region: CAISENSEAFF. For the CDR3, the DNA is TGTGCCATCAGTGAAAACAGTGAAGCTTTCTTT.

V usage is TRBV25-1 and J usage is TRBJ1-2; 7 nucleotides match TRBD1. V lost 3 bases and J lost 4; bases outside the gene matches: 2. Germline V lookup: CDR1 MGHDK, CDR2 SYGVNS. The CDR3 length is 13 residues. The CDR3 loop reads CASSEGQSYGYTF. CDR3 DNA: TGTGCCAGCAGTGAGGGACAGTCCTATGGCTACACCTTC.

The chain combines TRBV3-1 (or the pseudogene TRBV3-2) with TRBJ1-2, with D tentatively TRBD1 (5 bases). CDR1 is LGHDT and CDR2 is YNNKEL in the germline V gene (reference sequence). CDR3 length equals 15 residues. V was pared by 0 bases and J by 7 bases, with 15 bases between. The CDR3 is CASSQEYGQGGGYTF. For the CDR3, the DNA is TGTGCCAGCAGCCAAGAATACGGGCAGGGTGGTGGCTACACCTTC.

This sequence joins TRBV2 and TRBJ1-6; 7 positions agree with TRBD1. The V gene end was trimmed by 6 bases and the J gene end by 14 bases; junction bases not matched to a gene: 7. In germline, CDR1 is SNHLY, CDR2 FYNNEI. The CDR3 spans 12 residues. The CDR3 loop is CASRDDRVALHF. The CDR3, as DNA: TGTGCCAGCAGAGATGACAGGGTGGCCCTCCACTTT.

The chain employs TRBV19 and TRBJ2-3; TRBD2 aligns across 9 bases. Germline V lookup: CDR1 LNHDA, CDR2 SQIVND (reference sequence). CDR3 length: 15 amino acids. J gave up 2 bases and V 3 bases, and 3 bases lay outside the gene matches. Written as DNA, the CDR3 is TGTGCCAGTAGTATCCTAGCGGGAAACACAGATACGCAGTATTTT. It encodes CASSILAGNTDTQYF.

The chain recombines TRBV5-6 with TRBJ1-5, with a possible D match to TRBD1 (5 bases). CDR3 length equals 17 residues. Germline CDR1 and CDR2: SGHDT and YYEEEE. The ends were cut back, 1 base at V and 1 base at J, with 15 bases in the middle. In DNA form, the CDR3 reads TGTGCCAGCAGCTTGTCTATGGGGGAGGGAAGCAATCAGCCCCAGCATTTT. It codes for CASSLSMGEGSNQPQHF.

The genes are TRBV2 and TRBJ1-5, with 7 bases fitting TRBD1. This CDR3 contains 13 residues. Trimming at V came to 10 bases and at J to 3 bases, leaving 6 bases not matched to a gene. The germline V gene encodes CDR1 SNHLY and CDR2 FYNNEI. This CDR3 reads CATKGGPNQPQHF. As DNA, the CDR3 is TGTGCCACCAAAGGGGGCCCCAATCAGCCCCAGCATTTT.

The chain carries TRBV5-1 and TRBJ1-2; weak D call: TRBD1 (6 bases). Trimming stripped 0 bases from V and 2 bases from J, with 14 bases between. CDR1 is SGHRS, CDR2 YFSETQ, per germline. This CDR3 has 16 residues. CDR3 residues: CASSLEGGGYNYGYTF. The DNA of the CDR3 is TGCGCCAGCAGCTTGGAGGGCGGGGGCTACAACTATGGCTACACCTTC.

This chain uses TRBV10-1 with TRBJ1-1; D perhaps matches TRBD1 (5 bases). Trimming left V 0 bases short and J 0 bases short, with 8 bases between. This CDR3 is built from 15 residues. Germline V gives CDR1 WNHNN, CDR2 SYGVQD (reference sequence). The CDR3 spells CASSESGGMNTEAFF. For the CDR3, the DNA is TGCGCCAGCAGTGAGTCCGGGGGGATGAACACTGAAGCTTTCTTT.

The chain uses TRBV19 and TRBJ1-5; weak D call: TRBD1 (6 bases). V lost 6 bases to trimming and J lost 7 bases, with 19 bases between them. The CDR3 covers 15 residues. Germline lookup yields CDR1 LNHDA and CDR2 SQIVND (reference sequence). This CDR3 reads CASSHTGPSTQPQHF. In nucleotides, the CDR3 is TGTGCCAGTAGCCATACAGGGCCCAGTACCCAGCCCCAGCATTTT.

This rearrangement joins TRBV5-8 to TRBJ1-2; 11 positions match TRBD1. With V trimmed by 1 base and J by 1 base, 9 bases remained unmatched. The CDR3 totals 18 residues. Germline V gene lookup returns CDR1 SGHTS and CDR2 YDEGEE. The CDR3 spells CASSLKRDRGWFNYGYTF. The CDR3 DNA follows: TGTGCCAGCAGCTTGAAGCGGGACAGGGGGTGGTTTAACTATGGCTACACCTTC.

This clone was seen only once. The chain uses TRBV6-5 and TRBJ2-7, with D possibly matching TRBD1 (6 bases). Trimming stripped 0 bases from V and 0 bases from J, with 12 bases between. Per germline, CDR1 MNHEY and CDR2 SVGAGI. The CDR3 loop spans 16 amino acids. The CDR3 DNA follows: TGTGCCAGCAGTTACTCATCTTGGGGGCCCTCCTACGAGCAGTACTTC. Protein product: CASSYSSWGPSYEQYF.

This clone was counted only a few times. The V gene is TRBV3-1 (or the pseudogene TRBV3-2), the J gene TRBJ2-7; D not certain. Trimming left V 0 bases short and J 0 bases short, with 3 bases between. CDR3 length: 13 amino acids. Germline assignment: CDR1 LGHDT and CDR2 YNNKEL (reference sequence). The CDR3 loop reads CASSQELSYEQYF. As DNA, the CDR3 is TGTGCCAGCAGCCAAGAACTCTCCTACGAGCAGTACTTC.

V usage is TRBV10-3 and J usage is TRBJ2-3; 14 bases align to TRBD2. The CDR3 runs to 20 residues. V trimming: 6 bases; J trimming: 0 bases; junction bases outside the gene matches: 14. Germline V gene lookup returns CDR1 ENHRY and CDR2 SYGVKD. The DNA of the CDR3 is TGTGCCATCAGCCCCCTCCCCCGGACTAGCGGGGGGTCTAGCACAGATACGCAGTATTTT. It translates to CAISPLPRTSGGSSTDTQYF.

The J gene is TRBJ1-2, the V gene TRBV19, with D possibly TRBD1 on 5 matching bases. The germline V and J ends were trimmed by 5 bases and 4 bases, with 11 bases remaining between them. The CDR3 has 13 residues. The germline V gene encodes CDR1 LNHDA and CDR2 SQIVND (reference sequence). The CDR3 DNA reads as TGTGCCAGTAGTCTACAGGAGTTCTATGGCTACACCTTC. Translated, it gives CASSLQEFYGYTF. Looking up the rest from reference TRBV19 and TRBJ1-2 gives the full variable domain: DGGITQSPKYLFRKEGQNVTLSCEQNLNHDAMYWYRQDPGQGLRLIYYSQIVNDFQKGDIAEGYSVSREKKESFPLTVTSAQKNPTAFYLCASSLQEFYGYTFGSGTRLTVV.

This clone appeared once. The genes are TRBV9 and TRBJ2-2; 8 bases fit TRBD1. The CDR3 has 16 residues. V trimming: 0 bases; J trimming: 8 bases; junction bases outside the gene matches: 9. CDR1 SGDLS and CDR2 YYNGEE come from the germline V gene. The CDR3: CASSVGVGQGSGELFF. In DNA form, the CDR3 reads TGTGCCAGCAGCGTAGGTGTCGGACAGGGATCGGGGGAGCTGTTTTTT.

The chain employs TRBV9 and TRBJ2-7; 7 bases align to TRBD1. The CDR3 has 15 residues. Germline assignment: CDR1 SGDLS and CDR2 YYNGEE. With V trimmed by 0 bases and J by 3 bases, 6 bases remained unmatched. CDR3 sequence reads: CASSVDDGTDYEQYF. Here the CDR3 DNA reads TGTGCCAGCAGCGTAGACGACGGGACAGACTACGAGCAGTACTTC.

V is TRBV6-5 and J is TRBJ2-3, with TRBD2 identical over 9 bases. The germline gives CDR1 MNHEY, CDR2 SVGAGI. This CDR3 is 15 amino acids long. J gave up 2 bases and V 6 bases, and 6 bases lay outside the gene matches. The CDR3 here is CASRVERGATDTQYF. DNA for the CDR3: TGTGCCAGCAGGGTGGAGCGGGGGGCCACAGATACGCAGTATTTT.

The chain is built from TRBV5-5 and TRBJ1-1; 9 bases match TRBD1. V trimming: 2 bases; J trimming: 3 bases; junction bases outside the gene matches: 5. Germline V gives CDR1 SGHKS, CDR2 YYEKEE (reference sequence). CDR3 size: 15 residues. CDR3 sequence: CASSFWDRVHTEAFF. CDR3 nucleotides: TGTGCCAGCAGCTTCTGGGACAGGGTACACACTGAAGCTTTCTTT.

The V gene is TRBV19, the J gene TRBJ2-3; D gene uncertain. The V and J ends lost 3 bases and 1 base respectively, with 5 bases between them. CDR1 is LNHDA, CDR2 SQIVND, per germline (reference sequence). The CDR3 consists of 13 residues. The CDR3 DNA is TGTGCCAGTAGTATTGGCCGCACAGATACGCAGTATTTT. Its protein product is CASSIGRTDTQYF.

The DNA of the CDR3 is TGTGCCAGCAGCTTTAGCGGGGAGCAGTACTTC. Its protein product is CASSFSGEQYF. The chain joins TRBV3-1 (or the pseudogene TRBV3-2) to TRBJ2-4; 8 positions agree with TRBD2. CDR3 length equals 11 residues. J gave up 13 bases and V 5 bases, and 4 bases lay outside the gene matches. Germline CDR1 reads LGHDT; CDR2 reads YNNKEL (reference sequence).

The chain is built from TRBV23-1 and TRBJ2-6, with D tentatively TRBD1 (6 bases). TRBV23-1 is sorted into the ORF group, with uncertain function. The CDR3 totals 19 residues. V lost 3 bases and J lost 0, with 18 bases in between. This CDR3 reads CASSQGPGHLLSGANVLTF. The CDR3 nucleotides are TGCGCCAGCAGTCAGGGGCCGGGACACCTACTCTCTGGGGCCAACGTCCTGACTTTC.

The chain combines TRBV30 with TRBJ1-6; the D gene is possibly TRBD1 (5 bases). Germline CDR1 GTSNPN, CDR2 SVGIG (reference sequence). V dropped 2 bases and J dropped 9 bases, with 20 bases sitting between them. The CDR3 totals 16 residues. CDR3 protein: CAWSPIAGGGGSPLHF. The DNA of the CDR3 is TGTGCCTGGAGTCCAATTGCCGGGGGTGGTGGTTCACCCCTCCACTTT.